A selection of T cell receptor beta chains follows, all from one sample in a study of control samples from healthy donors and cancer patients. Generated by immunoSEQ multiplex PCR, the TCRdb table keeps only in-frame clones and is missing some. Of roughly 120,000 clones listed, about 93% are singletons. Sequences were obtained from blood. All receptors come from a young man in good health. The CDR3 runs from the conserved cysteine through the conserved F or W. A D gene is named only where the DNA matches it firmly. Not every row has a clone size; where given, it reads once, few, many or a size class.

CDR3aa: CASSLTEGTQYF
CDR3nt: TGTGCCAGCAGCTTAACTGAGGGGACCCAGTACTTC
d_gene: .
j_gene: TRBJ2-5
abundance: once
v_gene: TRBV7-9

CDR3aa: CASSRVIGDGYTF
CDR3nt: TGCGCCAGCAGCCGGGTTATAGGGGATGGCTACACCTTC
d_gene: .
j_gene: TRBJ1-2
abundance: once
v_gene: TRBV4-1

CDR3aa: CASRPDVLNTEAFF
CDR3nt: TGTGCCAGTAGACCGGACGTCTTGAACACTGAAGCTTTCTTT
d_gene: .
j_gene: TRBJ1-1
abundance: .
v_gene: TRBV19

CDR3aa: CASRRLAASYNEQFF
CDR3nt: TGTGCCAGCAGGCGACTAGCGGCCTCCTACAATGAGCAGTTCTTC
d_gene: .
j_gene: TRBJ2-1
abundance: .
v_gene: TRBV21-1

CDR3aa: CASRDGGANQPQHF
CDR3nt: TGTGCCAGCAGAGATGGGGGGGCGAATCAGCCCCAGCATTTT
d_gene: .
j_gene: TRBJ1-5
abundance: once
v_gene: TRBV7-9

CDR3aa: CASSDSRGGYNEQFF
CDR3nt: TGTGCCAGCAGTGACTCTCGGGGGGGCTACAATGAGCAGTTCTTC
d_gene: TRBD2
j_gene: TRBJ2-1
abundance: few
v_gene: TRBV6-4

CDR3aa: CASSSQSPGGYEQYF
CDR3nt: TGTGCCAGCAGTTCCCAGAGCCCGGGGGGCTACGAGCAGTACTTC
d_gene: TRBD2
j_gene: TRBJ2-7
abundance: .
v_gene: TRBV28

CDR3aa: CASSYQGINYGYTF
CDR3nt: TGTGCCAGCAGTTACCAGGGGATTAACTATGGCTACACCTTC
d_gene: .
j_gene: TRBJ1-2
abundance: .
v_gene: TRBV6-5

CDR3aa: CATTQGDEQFF
CDR3nt: TGCGCCACTACTCAGGGGGATGAGCAGTTCTTC
d_gene: TRBD1
j_gene: TRBJ2-1
abundance: .
v_gene: TRBV5-1

CDR3aa: CSVVSAGANVLTF
CDR3nt: TGCAGCGTTGTTTCCGCTGGGGCCAACGTCCTGACTTTC
d_gene: .
j_gene: TRBJ2-6
abundance: once
v_gene: TRBV29-1

CDR3aa: CASSLGFSYNSPLHF
CDR3nt: TGCGCCAGCAGCTTGGGTTTCTCCTATAATTCACCCCTCCACTTT
d_gene: .
j_gene: TRBJ1-6
abundance: .
v_gene: TRBV5-1

CDR3aa: CASRQVSTEAFF
CDR3nt: TGTGCCAGCAGACAAGTAAGCACTGAAGCTTTCTTT
d_gene: .
j_gene: TRBJ1-1
abundance: .
v_gene: TRBV6-6

CDR3aa: CASSLGTNQPQHF
CDR3nt: TGTGCCAGCAGTTTAGGGACCAATCAGCCCCAGCATTTT
d_gene: .
j_gene: TRBJ1-5
abundance: .
v_gene: TRBV27

CDR3aa: CASSYEATYGYTF
CDR3nt: TGTGCCAGCAGTTACGAGGCCACCTATGGCTACACCTTC
d_gene: .
j_gene: TRBJ1-2
abundance: .
v_gene: TRBV6-5

CDR3aa: CASRPGQIDQPQHF
CDR3nt: TGTGCCAGCAGGCCAGGACAAATCGATCAGCCCCAGCATTTT
d_gene: .
j_gene: TRBJ1-5
abundance: .
v_gene: TRBV28

CDR3aa: CAISEASGGSYEQYF
CDR3nt: TGTGCCATCAGTGAGGCTAGCGGGGGCTCCTACGAGCAGTACTTC
d_gene: TRBD2
j_gene: TRBJ2-7
abundance: few
v_gene: TRBV10-3

CDR3aa: CASRRQNSGANVLTF
CDR3nt: TGTGCCAGCAGGAGACAGAACTCTGGGGCCAACGTCCTGACTTTC
d_gene: .
j_gene: TRBJ2-6
abundance: .
v_gene: TRBV19

CDR3aa: CASATGTENSPLHF
CDR3nt: TGCGCCAGCGCCACCGGGACGGAGAATTCACCCCTCCACTTT
d_gene: .
j_gene: TRBJ1-6
abundance: .
v_gene: TRBV10-1

CDR3aa: CASSSAANSPLHF
CDR3nt: TGTGCCAGCAGCTCGGCTGCCAATTCACCCCTCCACTTT
d_gene: .
j_gene: TRBJ1-6
abundance: few
v_gene: TRBV11-2

CDR3aa: CASSVTVLNSPLHF
CDR3nt: TGTGCCAGCAGCGTTACAGTCCTTAATTCACCCCTCCACTTT
d_gene: .
j_gene: TRBJ1-6
abundance: .
v_gene: TRBV9

CDR3aa: CASGVVGRFQETQYF
CDR3nt: TGTGCCAGTGGGGTCGTCGGTAGATTCCAAGAGACCCAGTACTTC
d_gene: .
j_gene: TRBJ2-5
abundance: few
v_gene: TRBV19

CDR3aa: CASSQGQGSTDTQYF
CDR3nt: TGTGCCAGCAGCCAAGGACAGGGATCCACAGATACGCAGTATTTT
d_gene: TRBD1
j_gene: TRBJ2-3
abundance: .
v_gene: TRBV28

CDR3aa: CASSTGEGYGYTF
CDR3nt: TGCGCCAGCTCGACGGGGGAAGGCTATGGCTACACCTTC
d_gene: .
j_gene: TRBJ1-2
abundance: .
v_gene: TRBV5-1

CDR3aa: CASSLGMNTEAFF
CDR3nt: TGTGCCAGCAGTTTAGGTATGAACACTGAAGCTTTCTTT
d_gene: .
j_gene: TRBJ1-1
abundance: .
v_gene: TRBV27

CDR3aa: CASSLGTSGGTTQYF
CDR3nt: TGTGCCAGCAGCCTAGGGACTAGCGGGGGGACTACGCAGTATTTT
d_gene: TRBD2
j_gene: TRBJ2-3
abundance: .
v_gene: TRBV3-1/TRBV3-2

CDR3aa: CASSLRQGLDEKLFF
CDR3nt: TGTGCCAGCAGCCTACGACAGGGTTTGGACGAAAAACTGTTTTTT
d_gene: TRBD1
j_gene: TRBJ1-4
abundance: .
v_gene: TRBV9

CDR3aa: CASRGQAKNTEAFF
CDR3nt: TGTGCCAGCAGAGGACAGGCCAAGAACACTGAAGCTTTCTTT
d_gene: TRBD1
j_gene: TRBJ1-1
abundance: .
v_gene: TRBV25-1

CDR3aa: CASSYGEGDTQYF
CDR3nt: TGTGCCAGCAGTTATGGGGAGGGAGATACGCAGTATTTT
d_gene: TRBD2
j_gene: TRBJ2-3
abundance: .
v_gene: TRBV7-7

CDR3aa: CASSLDRGTEKLFF
CDR3nt: TGTGCCAGCAGCCTGGACAGGGGAACTGAAAAACTGTTTTTT
d_gene: TRBD1
j_gene: TRBJ1-4
abundance: once
v_gene: TRBV5-4

CDR3aa: CASSQETGTSNSPLHF
CDR3nt: TGCGCCAGCAGCCAAGAGACAGGGACGTCCAATTCACCCCTCCACTTT
d_gene: TRBD1
j_gene: TRBJ1-6
abundance: .
v_gene: TRBV4-1

CDR3aa: CASSPRTGGTEAFF
CDR3nt: TGTGCCAGCTCACCAAGGACAGGGGGCACTGAAGCTTTCTTT
d_gene: TRBD1
j_gene: TRBJ1-1
abundance: .
v_gene: TRBV18

CDR3aa: CASRKTGATTNEQFF
CDR3nt: TGTGCCAGCAGGAAGACAGGGGCGACGACCAATGAGCAGTTCTTC
d_gene: TRBD1
j_gene: TRBJ2-1
abundance: .
v_gene: TRBV2

CDR3aa: CASSLIDYGYTF
CDR3nt: TGTGCCAGCAGTTTAATCGACTATGGCTACACCTTC
d_gene: .
j_gene: TRBJ1-2
abundance: .
v_gene: TRBV28

CDR3aa: CASVGRAQEETQYF
CDR3nt: TGTGCCAGCGTGGGCCGGGCCCAGGAAGAGACCCAGTACTTC
d_gene: .
j_gene: TRBJ2-5
abundance: .
v_gene: TRBV2

CDR3aa: CASRLPGLAGGYNEQFF
CDR3nt: TGTGCCAGCAGATTACCGGGACTAGCGGGGGGATACAATGAGCAGTTCTTC
d_gene: .
j_gene: TRBJ2-1
abundance: .
v_gene: TRBV21-1

CDR3aa: CASSEKGPSSVLRGETQYF
CDR3nt: TGTGCCAGCAGTGAAAAGGGGCCCTCTAGCGTTCTTCGGGGAGAGACCCAGTACTTC
d_gene: .
j_gene: TRBJ2-5
abundance: .
v_gene: TRBV6-1